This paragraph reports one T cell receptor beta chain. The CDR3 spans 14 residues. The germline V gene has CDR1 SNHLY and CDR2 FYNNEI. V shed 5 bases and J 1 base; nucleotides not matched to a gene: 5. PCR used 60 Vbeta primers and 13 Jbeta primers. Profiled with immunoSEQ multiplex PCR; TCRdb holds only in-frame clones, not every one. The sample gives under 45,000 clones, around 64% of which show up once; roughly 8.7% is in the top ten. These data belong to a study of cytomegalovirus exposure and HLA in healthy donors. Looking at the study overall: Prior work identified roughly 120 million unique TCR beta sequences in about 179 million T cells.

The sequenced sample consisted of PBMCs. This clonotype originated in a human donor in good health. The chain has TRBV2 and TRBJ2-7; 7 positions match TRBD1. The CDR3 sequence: CASSPDRFSYEQYF. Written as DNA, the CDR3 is TGTGCCAGCAGTCCGGACAGGTTTTCCTACGAGCAGTACTTC.